These 27 T cell receptor beta chains share one sample of origin, sequenced in a study of early T cells in non-severe SARS-CoV-2 infection. MiXCR, applied by TCRdb to the 5' RACE reads, yields one record per CDR3 protein. The repertoire has roughly 110,000 distinct CDR3 sequences, approximately 10% of them found once; the top ten carry 6.5% to 8%. Sample: whole blood. Source of these receptors: an adult who was a healthcare worker with PCR-confirmed SARS-CoV-2 infection or an uninfected control (not recorded which).

This clonotype came up many times. The chain combines TRBV10-2 with TRBJ1-5; D not certain. The length of the CDR3 is 15 residues. Germline V gene data show CDR1 as WSHSY and CDR2 as SAAADI. The germline V and J ends were trimmed by 0 bases and 1 base, with 7 bases remaining between them. CDR3 bases: TGCGCCAGCAGTGAGTCGGATAGGAGCAATCAGCCCCAGCATTTT. Protein product: CASSESDRSNQPQHF.

The chain employs TRBV20-1 and TRBJ1-2, with D possibly matching TRBD1 (5 bases). The CDR3 spans 14 residues. The germline CDR1 and CDR2 sequences are DFQATT and SNEGSKA (reference sequence). The germline V and J ends were trimmed by 5 bases and 4 bases, with 17 bases remaining between them. The CDR3 is CSAGAFWGGYGYTF. DNA of the CDR3: TGCAGTGCTGGTGCTTTTTGGGGGGGCTATGGCTACACCTTC.

This clonotype was seen repeatedly, ten times or more. The genes are TRBV12-5 and TRBJ1-1; maybe TRBD1 (5 bases). CDR1 LGHNT and CDR2 FRNRAP come from the germline V gene. CDR3 length: 19 amino acids. Trimming took 0 bases from V and 5 from J, leaving 25 bases between them. CDR3 in amino acids: CASGLVPSQAADVWTEAFF. DNA of the CDR3: TGTGCTAGTGGTTTGGTACCATCACAGGCGGCGGATGTATGGACTGAAGCTTTCTTT.

This clonotype occurred many times. The V gene is TRBV5-1, the J gene TRBJ2-1; weak D call: TRBD1 (5 bases). Germline V CDR1 and CDR2: SGHRS, YFSETQ. The CDR3 consists of 15 residues. The V end lost 6 bases, the J end lost 8 bases, and 21 bases lay between the germline ends. CDR3 coding DNA: TGCGCCAGCAATAATGGGGCCCTAGGTGCAGATGAGCAGTTCTTC. Translation gives CASNNGALGADEQFF.

This clonotype came up a few times. The genes are TRBV29-1 and TRBJ2-6; weak D call: TRBD1 (5 bases). Trimming pared 2 bases from V and 0 bases from J, leaving 5 bases between. CDR1 and CDR2 from the germline V gene are SQVTM and ANQGSEA. This CDR3 has 14 residues. CDR3 in DNA: TGCAGCGTTGAACAGGGCTCTGGGGCCAACGTCCTGACTTTC. It translates to CSVEQGSGANVLTF.

This clonotype was seen ten or more times. The chain carries TRBV7-2 and TRBJ1-2, with a weak D call TRBD1 (5 bases). The V end lost 10 bases, the J end lost 3 bases, and 18 bases lay between the germline ends. Germline V CDR1 and CDR2: SGHTA, FQGNSA. The CDR3 is 14 residues long. This chain's CDR3 is CATPPGGEDYGYTF. CDR3 sequence (DNA): TGTGCCACGCCCCCGGGGGGGGAGGACTATGGCTACACCTTC.

The chain couples TRBV6-5 to TRBJ2-1; possibly TRBD2 for D (6 bases). CDR3 size: 14 residues. Trimming shortened V by 2 bases and J by 8 bases, and 13 bases separated the two germline ends. Germline values: CDR1 MNHEY, CDR2 SVGAGI. The DNA for the CDR3 is TGTGCCAGCAGTTACAGAGGACTATGGGATGAGCAGTTCTTC. The encoded protein is CASSYRGLWDEQFF.

This clonotype was recorded a few times. V gene TRBV6-6 combines with J gene TRBJ1-4, with D possibly being TRBD1 (6 bases). The CDR3 sequence is 16 residues long. The V end was cut by 6 bases, the J end by 2 bases, with 16 bases between. Germline V CDR1 and CDR2: MNHNY, SVGAGI (reference sequence). DNA for the CDR3: TGTGCCAGCAGCCACGGGGGGCTTCGCACTAATGAAAAACTGTTTTTT. Protein product: CASSHGGLRTNEKLFF.

This clonotype occurred a few times. The J gene is TRBJ1-1, the V gene TRBV7-8, with TRBD1 matching 7 bases. The ends lost 5 bases at V and 5 bases at J; junction bases unmatched: 2. This CDR3 spans 12 amino acids. CDR1 SGHVS and CDR2 FQNEAQ come from the germline V gene. The CDR3 is CASSVRGTEAFF. The CDR3 DNA follows: TGTGCCAGCAGCGTCAGGGGGACTGAAGCTTTCTTT.

This clonotype came up a few times. The chain is built from TRBV9 and TRBJ1-3; the D is unclear. V dropped 2 bases and J dropped 1 base, with 7 bases sitting between them. The CDR3 consists of 14 residues. Germline loops: CDR1 SGDLS, CDR2 YYNGEE. The CDR3 bases are TGTGCCAGCAGCGTCGAGAGATCTGGAAACACCATATATTTT. Encoded protein: CASSVERSGNTIYF.

In this sample, this clonotype turned up a few times. The chain links TRBV4-3 to TRBJ2-7; D is uncertain. The CDR3 spans 16 residues. The V gene's germline CDR1 is LGHNA and CDR2 YSLEER. The ends were cut back, 1 base at V and 4 bases at J, with 17 bases in the middle. CDR3 loop: CASSQVFHPPFYEQYF. CDR3 coding DNA: TGCGCCAGCAGCCAAGTCTTCCACCCCCCGTTTTACGAGCAGTACTTC.

The chain links TRBV7-9 to TRBJ2-5; 8 bases line up with TRBD1. This CDR3 is 15 amino acids long. Germline lookup yields CDR1 SEHNR and CDR2 FQNEAQ (reference sequence). V dropped 4 bases and J dropped 4; count of bases not matched to a gene: 8. CDR3 amino acids: CASSSPDTGGETQYF. Here the CDR3 DNA reads TGTGCCAGCAGCTCCCCTGATACAGGGGGAGAGACCCAGTACTTC.

This clonotype was found many times. J is TRBJ2-3 and V is TRBV7-9; D perhaps matches TRBD1 (5 bases). The CDR3 covers 13 residues. Trimming stripped 5 bases from V and 6 bases from J, with 12 bases between. In germline, CDR1 is SEHNR, CDR2 FQNEAQ (reference sequence). CDR3 region: CASSVTPGDTQYF. In nucleotides, the CDR3 is TGTGCCAGCAGCGTCACACCAGGGGATACGCAGTATTTT.

The sample holds a few counts of this clonotype. The chain joins TRBV4-1 to TRBJ1-4; D unresolved. The V gene lost 0 bases and the J gene lost 7 bases, with 12 bases spanning the gap. The CDR3 sequence is 15 residues long. CDR1 is MGHRA, CDR2 YSYEKL, per germline. CDR3 residues: CASSQDRTAVEKLFF. CDR3 coding DNA: TGCGCCAGCAGCCAAGATAGGACGGCAGTTGAAAAACTGTTTTTT.

In its sample, this clonotype was seen many times. The chain carries TRBV6-1 and TRBJ2-5; 13 bases align to TRBD2. The CDR3 loop spans 15 amino acids. Germline lookup yields CDR1 MNHNS and CDR2 SASEGT. Losses at the gene ends were 6 bases for V and 4 bases for J; bases not matched to a gene: 5. CDR3 region: CASRGRLAGGETQYF. Written as DNA, the CDR3 is TGTGCCAGCAGGGGGAGACTAGCGGGAGGAGAGACCCAGTACTTC.

The V call is TRBV12-3 or TRBV12-4, the J call TRBJ1-1; D is possibly TRBD1 (5 bases). The CDR3 has 13 amino acids. The germline V and J ends were trimmed by 3 bases and 4 bases, with 9 bases remaining between them. The CDR3 spells CASSFWDGTEAFF. The CDR3 nucleotides are TGTGCCAGCAGTTTCTGGGACGGCACTGAAGCTTTCTTT.

The genes are TRBV20-1 and TRBJ2-2, with 7 bases fitting TRBD2. With V trimmed by 3 bases and J by 7 bases, 5 bases remained unmatched. Germline loops: CDR1 DFQATT, CDR2 SNEGSKA (reference sequence). There are 13 residues in the CDR3. The CDR3 sequence: CSASLAGVGELFF. The CDR3 coding sequence is TGCAGTGCTAGTTTAGCGGGCGTCGGGGAGCTGTTTTTT.

This clonotype was found a few times. The V and J genes are TRBV14 and TRBJ2-7; D not resolved. Trimming removed 0 bases at V and 3 bases at J, with 9 bases between. This CDR3 is 14 amino acids long. Germline V CDR1 and CDR2: SGHDN, FVKESK. The CDR3 nucleotides read TGTGCCAGCAGCCAAGATATAAGTATCTACGAGCAGTACTTC. It translates to CASSQDISIYEQYF.

This clonotype was found many times. V and J are TRBV12-5 and TRBJ2-1; 13 bases are a match to TRBD2. This CDR3 is 16 amino acids long. Germline assignment: CDR1 LGHNT and CDR2 FRNRAP. V was clipped by 4 bases and J by 6 bases; unmatched bases: 6. The CDR3 sequence: CASGSWTSGSPNEQFF. The CDR3 DNA follows: TGTGCTAGTGGTTCGTGGACTAGCGGGAGTCCCAATGAGCAGTTCTTC.

This clonotype was detected only a few times. CDR3 coding DNA: TGTGCCAGCTCACCACCGGACACCGGGGAGCTGTTTTTT. Translated, it gives CASSPPDTGELFF. The chain combines TRBV18 with TRBJ2-2, with D uncertain. Trimming cost V 0 bases and J 3 bases, with 2 bases left between them. CDR3 size: 13 residues. Per the germline V gene, CDR1 is KGHSH and CDR2 is LQKENI.

This clonotype was counted ten times or more. The genes are TRBV12-3 or TRBV12-4 and TRBJ2-7; D gene ambiguous. The V end lost 5 bases, the J end lost 6 bases, and 11 bases lay between the germline ends. CDR3 size: 12 residues. CDR3 in amino acids: CASSNDFGEQYF. CDR3 bases: TGTGCCAGCAGTAACGACTTTGGCGAGCAGTACTTC.

This clonotype showed up many times. In DNA, the CDR3 is TGTGCCAGCAGCCCGCAACCCCTAGCGGGCGGCACCCAGTACTTC. Translated: CASSPQPLAGGTQYF. The chain joins TRBV7-2 to TRBJ2-5, with 8 bases fitting TRBD2. The CDR3 loop spans 15 amino acids. Germline CDR1 is SGHTA and CDR2 is FQGNSA. The V and J ends lost 5 bases and 8 bases, in that order; junction bases with no gene match: 13. Supplemented by reference TRBV7-2 and TRBJ2-5, the full variable domain reads GAGVSQSPSNKVTEKGKDVELRCDPISGHTALYWYRQSLGQGLEFLIYFQGNSAPDKSGLPSDRFSAERTGGSVSTLTIQRTQQEDSAVYLCASSPQPLAGGTQYFGPGTRLLVL.

A few counts support this clonotype. The V gene is TRBV20-1, the J gene TRBJ2-1; TRBD2 aligns across 7 bases. The germline CDR1 and CDR2 sequences are DFQATT and SNEGSKA (reference sequence). V trimming: 3 bases; J trimming: 0 bases; junction bases outside the gene matches: 2. The CDR3 totals 14 residues. The CDR3: CSASKRDSYNEQFF. The CDR3 nucleotides are TGCAGTGCTAGTAAGCGGGACTCCTACAATGAGCAGTTCTTC.

The table lists this clonotype with a few counts. V gene TRBV6-1 combines with J gene TRBJ2-1; D gene unclear. The length of the CDR3 is 11 residues. V was shortened by 6 bases and J by 6 bases, with 6 bases between the two germline ends. The germline CDR1 and CDR2 sequences are MNHNS and SASEGT. The chain's CDR3 is CASRGGNEQFF. CDR3 bases: TGTGCCAGCAGGGGTGGCAATGAGCAGTTCTTC.

CDR3 nucleotides: TGTGCCAGCAGCTGGCGTAGCGGACTTTTGCACGGGGAGCTGTTTTTT. Amino acid sequence: CASSWRSGLLHGELFF. The chain uses TRBV7-2 and TRBJ2-2; maybe TRBD2 (6 bases). The CDR3 consists of 16 residues. Trimming pared 4 bases from V and 7 bases from J, leaving 19 bases between. CDR1 and CDR2 (germline): SGHTA, FQGNSA.

V and J are TRBV9 and TRBJ2-7; TRBD2 agrees at 8 bases. The CDR3 spans 16 residues. Trimming cost V 0 bases and J 2 bases; bases outside gene matches: 7. CDR1 is SGDLS and CDR2 is YYNGEE in the germline V gene. The CDR3 loop reads CASSVDSGTKPYEQYF. The CDR3 DNA reads TGTGCCAGCAGCGTAGATAGCGGGACTAAACCCTACGAGCAGTACTTC.

The chain couples TRBV2 to TRBJ2-2, with D possibly being TRBD2 (6 bases). This CDR3 is 15 amino acids long. The germline V and J ends were trimmed by 7 bases and 3 bases, with 15 bases remaining between them. CDR1 and CDR2 (germline): SNHLY, FYNNEI. CDR3 residues: CASKVVLAYTGELFF. The CDR3 DNA reads as TGTGCCAGCAAAGTAGTACTAGCCTACACCGGGGAGCTGTTTTTT.